This TCR beta chain was sequenced in a study of T cell clonotyping in hematopoietic cell transplantation. Study information: Recipients' pretransplant samples followed cytoreduction.

This clone was seen only once. Its antigen is unidentified. Documented time point: recipient sample about 28 days before transplant, after cytoreduction. Sequencing was performed with immunoSEQ multiplex PCR; in TCRdb, only in-frame clones are kept and a portion is missing. The table includes thousands of clones, roughly 80% detected once. Study conclusions and caveats: Few recipient clonotypes overlapped donors; over 95% were de novo at given depth. Recipient TCR diversity dropped after transplant; expanded clonotypes rose from day 30 to 180.

Germline V gene data show CDR1 as MNHNS and CDR2 as SASEGT. Trimming cost V 4 bases and J 3 bases, with 9 bases left between them. This CDR3 is 13 amino acids long. Here the sequenced sample was peripheral blood mononuclear cells, taken before stem cell transplant. The source of this sequence is a man aged 55 to 70 with acute myeloid leukemia. Some clones in this sample may be carry-over from other donors' samples. The rearrangement uses TRBV6-1 and TRBJ1-2; D possibly corresponds to TRBD1 (5 bases). CDR3 DNA sequence: TGTGCCAGCAGTGGGGACCCCTACTATGGCTACACCTTC. Residues: CASSGDPYYGYTF.